The entry that follows covers one T cell receptor beta chain sequence. Antigen specificity is unknown. The entry originates in a study of cytomegalovirus exposure and HLA in healthy donors. Study overall: Ancestry clustering placed more than 80% of a few hundred genotyped donors in the Caucasian-associated cluster.

Study observations and caveats: When analyzed later, a missense DCLRE1C variant was found to be linked to TCR beta V- and J-gene trimming.

PCR involved 60 Vbeta and 13 Jbeta primers. Sequenced by immunoSEQ multiplex PCR; TCRdb stores in-frame clones only, minus some. This table has about 100,000 clones, 75% to 80% appearing once. Germline V gives CDR1 KGHSH, CDR2 LQKENI. The V end lost 3 bases, the J end lost 6 bases, and 18 bases lay between the germline ends. This CDR3 comprises 16 residues. The sample was PBMCs. The clonotype comes from a man between 60 and 75 years old in good health and CMV-seropositive. The chain has TRBV18 and TRBJ1-5, with D possibly TRBD1 on 5 matching bases. CDR3 nucleotide sequence: TGTGCCAGCTCACCGGGTAGCGGGCAGGGTGGTCAGCCCCAGCATTTT. This translates into CASSPGSGQGGQPQHF. The full variable domain, its missing parts supplied by reference TRBV18 and TRBJ1-5, is NAGVMQNPRHLVRRRGQEARLRCSPMKGHSHVYWYRQLPEEGLKFMVYLQKENIIDESGMPKERFSAEFPKEGPSILRIQQVVRGDSAAYFCASSPGSGQGGQPQHFGDGTRLSIL.